This T cell receptor (beta chain) was captured in a study of vaccination and CD4 T cells after COVID-19. A single count supports this clonotype. Its antigen remains unknown. Trimming removed 4 bases from V and 1 base from J, with 7 bases in between. This CDR3 has 13 amino acids. CDR1 and CDR2 (germline): ENHRY, SYGVKD. TCRdb reprocessed the PCR reads with MiXCR, giving one entry per CDR3 protein. The sample consists of around 21,000 distinct CDR3 sequences, roughly 63% of them appearing once. The study's findings and limits: In convalescent patients, a median about 90% of reactive clones appeared only post-vaccination.

The rearrangement uses TRBV10-3 and TRBJ1-1; no reliable D call. This material consisted of CD4+ T cells from blood, taken after SARS-CoV-2 vaccination. The clonotype originates from a human donor who had recovered from COVID-19. CDR3 nucleotides: TGTGCCATCAGTGCAGAGCCGAACACTGAAGCTTTCTTT. Translating gives CAISAEPNTEAFF.